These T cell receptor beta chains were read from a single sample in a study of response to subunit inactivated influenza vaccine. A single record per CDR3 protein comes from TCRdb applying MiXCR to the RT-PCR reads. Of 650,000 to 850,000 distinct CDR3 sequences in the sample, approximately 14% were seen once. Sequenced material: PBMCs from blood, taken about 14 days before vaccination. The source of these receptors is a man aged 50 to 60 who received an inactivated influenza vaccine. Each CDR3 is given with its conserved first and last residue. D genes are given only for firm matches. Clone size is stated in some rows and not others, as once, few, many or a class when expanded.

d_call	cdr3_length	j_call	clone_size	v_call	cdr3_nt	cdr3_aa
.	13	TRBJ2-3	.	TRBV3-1	TGTGCCAGCAGCCAATTCGTGGCAGATACGCAGTATTTT	CASSQFVADTQYF
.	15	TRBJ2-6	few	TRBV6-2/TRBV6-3	TGTGCCAGCAGTTACGACTACTCTGGGGCCAACGTCCTGACTTTC	CASSYDYSGANVLTF
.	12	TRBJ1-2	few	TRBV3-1	TGTGCCAGCAGTTCCGGGGCATATGGCTACACCTTC	CASSSGAYGYTF
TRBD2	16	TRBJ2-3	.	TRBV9	TGTGCCAGCAGCGCGACTAGCGGGAGGGACACAGATACGCAGTATTTT	CASSATSGRDTDTQYF
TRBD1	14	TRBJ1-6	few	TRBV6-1	TGTGCCAGCAGTCAGACAGGGGTCAATTCACCCCTCCACTTT	CASSQTGVNSPLHF
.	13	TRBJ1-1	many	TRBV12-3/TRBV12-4	TGTGCCAGCACCCCCTCGTGGGGGACTGAAGCTTTCTTT	CASTPSWGTEAFF
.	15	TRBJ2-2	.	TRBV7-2	TGTGCCAGCAGCCGTGCAAAGTTAGGGTCCGGGGAGCTGTTTTTT	CASSRAKLGSGELFF
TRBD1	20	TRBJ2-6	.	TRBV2	TGTGCCAGCAGTGGACCGAGGGGACAGGGATATTCGTCTGGGGCCAACGTCCTGACTTTC	CASSGPRGQGYSSGANVLTF
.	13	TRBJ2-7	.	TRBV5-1	TGCGCCAGCAGCGGCTGGGGCTCCTACGAGCAGTACTTC	CASSGWGSYEQYF
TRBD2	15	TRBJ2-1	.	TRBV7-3	TGTGCCAGCAGCTTAATGGGGACTAGCGGGAGTGAGCAGTTCTTC	CASSLMGTSGSEQFF
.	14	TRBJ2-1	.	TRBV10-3	TGTGCCATCAGTGGCCCCCGACTAGACAATGAGCAGTTCTTC	CAISGPRLDNEQFF
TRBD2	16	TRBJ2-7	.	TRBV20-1	TGCAGTGCTAGAGATCTTGGTAGCGGGAATCGCTACGAGCAGTACTTC	CSARDLGSGNRYEQYF
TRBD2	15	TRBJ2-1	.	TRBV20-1	TGCAGTGCTAGAGTTCCAGCGGGGGCCCTAGATGAGCAGTTCTTC	CSARVPAGALDEQFF
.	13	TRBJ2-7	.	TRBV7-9	TGTGCCAGCAGCTTTGAGCTTTCCTACGAGCAGTACTTC	CASSFELSYEQYF
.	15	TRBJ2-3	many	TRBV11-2	TGTGCCAGCAGCTCGACGGGGATTAGCACAGATACGCAGTATTTT	CASSSTGISTDTQYF
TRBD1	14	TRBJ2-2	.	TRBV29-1	TGCAGCGTTGGGACAGGGGGTCCCACCGGGGAGCTGTTTTTT	CSVGTGGPTGELFF
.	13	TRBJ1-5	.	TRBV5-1	TGCGCCACCCATAGGGGGGCTAGTCAGCCCCAGCATTTT	CATHRGASQPQHF
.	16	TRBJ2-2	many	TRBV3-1	TGTGCCAGCAGTTTAAGGGCTAGTGAACAGACCGGGGAGCTGTTTTTT	CASSLRASEQTGELFF
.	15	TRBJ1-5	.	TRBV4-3	TGCGCCAGCAGCCAAGATCATGCAGGGAGTCAGCCCCAGCATTTT	CASSQDHAGSQPQHF
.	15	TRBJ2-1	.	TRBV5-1	TGCGCCAGCAGCCGGCTGAACAACCCCTACAATGAGCAGTTCTTC	CASSRLNNPYNEQFF
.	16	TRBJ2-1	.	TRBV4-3	TGCGCCAGCAGCCAAGAAGGGGCGGGGTCCTACAATGAGCAGTTCTTC	CASSQEGAGSYNEQFF
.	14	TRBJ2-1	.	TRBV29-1	TGCAGCGTACAAGACAGAAGACTCTACAATGAGCAGTTCTTC	CSVQDRRLYNEQFF
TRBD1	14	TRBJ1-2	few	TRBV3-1	TGTGCCAGCAGCCCCTCGGACAGGGGGCCTGGCTACACCTTC	CASSPSDRGPGYTF
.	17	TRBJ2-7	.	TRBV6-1	TGTGCCAGCAGACCCAACGGGGGCTTAGCCCACTCCTACGAGCAGTACTTC	CASRPNGGLAHSYEQYF
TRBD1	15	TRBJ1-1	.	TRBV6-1	TGTGCCAGCAGTCAACGGGACAGGTGGGGCACTGAAGCTTTCTTT	CASSQRDRWGTEAFF
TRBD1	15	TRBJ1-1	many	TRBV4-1	TGCGCCAGCAGCCAGACAGGGTCGGGGAACACTGAAGCTTTCTTT	CASSQTGSGNTEAFF
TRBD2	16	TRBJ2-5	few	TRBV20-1	TGCAGTGCTAGGGACCCACTCGGGGGGAAGCTTGAGACCCAGTACTTC	CSARDPLGGKLETQYF
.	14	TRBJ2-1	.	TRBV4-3	TGCGCCAGCAGCCACCAGCTCGCAGGGGCTGAGCAGTTCTTC	CASSHQLAGAEQFF
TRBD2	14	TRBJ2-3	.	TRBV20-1	TGCAGTGCTACCGGACTAGCGGGCACAGATACGCAGTATTTT	CSATGLAGTDTQYF
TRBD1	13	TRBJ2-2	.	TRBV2	TGTGCCAGTAGACAGGGGATAGCCGGGGAGCTGTTTTTT	CASRQGIAGELFF
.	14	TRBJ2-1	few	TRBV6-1	TGTGCCAGCAGTAGTTTCCGGGCCTACAATGAGCAGTTCTTC	CASSSFRAYNEQFF
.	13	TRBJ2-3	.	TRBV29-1	TGCAGCGTTGACAGGGGAGGGCAAAATACGCAGTATTTT	CSVDRGGQNTQYF
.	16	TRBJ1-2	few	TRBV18	TGTGCCAGCTCACCCGCCGGGACGGGCGTCGGCTATGGCTACACCTTC	CASSPAGTGVGYGYTF
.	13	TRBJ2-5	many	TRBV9	TGTGCCAGCAGCGTAGACTCGAGAGAGACCCAGTACTTC	CASSVDSRETQYF
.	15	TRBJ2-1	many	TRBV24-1	TGTGCCACCAGTGAGGTCGGGTCCGGAGGGAATGAGCAGTTCTTC	CATSEVGSGGNEQFF
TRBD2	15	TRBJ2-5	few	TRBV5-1	TGCGCCAGCAGCTTGGGTTACGGGGGGCAAGAGACCCAGTACTTC	CASSLGYGGQETQYF
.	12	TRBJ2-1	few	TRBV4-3	TGCGCCAGCAGCCAAGGACACTATGAGCAGTTCTTC	CASSQGHYEQFF
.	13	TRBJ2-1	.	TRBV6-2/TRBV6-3	TGTGCCAGCAGTTACTCTCGACTGGGTGAGCAGTTCTTC	CASSYSRLGEQFF
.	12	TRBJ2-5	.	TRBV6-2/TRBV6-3	TGTGCCAGCAGTTATACCAAAGAGACCCAGTACTTC	CASSYTKETQYF
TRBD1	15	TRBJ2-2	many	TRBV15	TGTGCCACCAGCGTAACAGGGGCGAGCACCGGGGAGCTGTTTTTT	CATSVTGASTGELFF
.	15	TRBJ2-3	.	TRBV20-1	TGCAGTGCCGGAGGGGGGAAAGTGGGCACAGATACGCAGTATTTT	CSAGGGKVGTDTQYF
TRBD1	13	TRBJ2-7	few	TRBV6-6	TGTGCCAGCAGTGCGGGGACAGGCTACGAGCAGTACTTC	CASSAGTGYEQYF